The clone carrying this T cell receptor (beta chain) was recorded a few times. Antigen: not known. The data were obtained in a study of T cells in localized non-small cell lung cancer. Points from the study as a whole: Adjacent lung tissue had a median approximately 57 of the top 100 clones found in the tumor.

Measured with immunoSEQ multiplex PCR; TCRdb has only the in-frame clones, and not every one. The data show roughly 26,000 clones, 88% seen once. This TCR was sampled from a female donor of 60 years or more with stage II squamous cell lung carcinoma. This material consisted of peripheral blood, taken before any cancer treatment.

The CDR3 coding sequence is TGTGCCAGTATGGGACCCGGGACTAGCGGGAGAACACCCTACGAGCAGTACTTC. Translation: CASMGPGTSGRTPYEQYF. The chain is built from TRBV19 and TRBJ2-7; 14 nucleotides match TRBD2. CDR1 LNHDA and CDR2 SQIVND come from the germline V gene (reference sequence). V lost 7 bases, J lost 2 bases, and 13 bases stayed unmatched. This CDR3 comprises 18 residues.